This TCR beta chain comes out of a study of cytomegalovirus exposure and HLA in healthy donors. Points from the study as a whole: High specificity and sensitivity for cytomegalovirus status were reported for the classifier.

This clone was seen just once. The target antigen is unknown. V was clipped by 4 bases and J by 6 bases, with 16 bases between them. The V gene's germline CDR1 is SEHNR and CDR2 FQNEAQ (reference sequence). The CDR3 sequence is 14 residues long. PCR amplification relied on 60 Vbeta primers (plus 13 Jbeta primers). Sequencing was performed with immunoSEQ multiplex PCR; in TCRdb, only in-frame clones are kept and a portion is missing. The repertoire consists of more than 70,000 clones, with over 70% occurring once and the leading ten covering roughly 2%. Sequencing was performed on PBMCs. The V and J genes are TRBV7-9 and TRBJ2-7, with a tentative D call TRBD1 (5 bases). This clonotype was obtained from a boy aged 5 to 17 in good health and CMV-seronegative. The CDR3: CASSSDSVFSEQYF. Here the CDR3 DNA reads TGTGCCAGCAGCTCAGACAGCGTCTTCTCCGAGCAGTACTTC.